The present TCR beta chain was sequenced within a study of blood T cell repertoires in COVID-19 (TCRdb year 2020). Study-wide context: Samples covering the acute and convalescent phases of COVID-19 were provided by collaborators in the United States, Italy and Spain. The prospective study material was composed of cDNA or gDNA derived from T cells, B-cell-depleted T cells, or PBMCs. Deeply sampled blood TCRbeta repertoires from subjects exposed to, actively infected with, or recovered from COVID-19 were included in the dataset. The repertoires were released in a freely available public database intended as a resource for research on the immune response to SARS-CoV-2. The samples were drawn from the first 160 participants of the ongoing ImmuneRACE study and from about 1,200 subjects provided by 6 global collaborators. Nearly every sample came with metadata listing a de-identified subject ID, COVID-19 status, age in years and sex. Where available, HLA class I and class II types were obtained from metadata supplied by the sample provider rather than from assay-based typing.

Collaborating institutions collected whole blood in K2EDTA tubes following their own protocols. For TCRbeta analysis, collaborator samples were shipped as frozen whole blood, as isolated PBMCs, or as DNA extracted from either sample type. This clone was seen only a few times. There is no known antigen for this receptor. No base quality information exists; no much larger clone differs at one position. TCRbeta CDR3 regions were amplified from genomic DNA using the immunoSEQ Assay, a bias-controlled multiplex PCR. Processing in the source paper ran as follows. Nucleated cell counts per sample were estimated from amplification of reference gene primers within the assay. To quantify the absolute abundance of each unique TCRbeta CDR3 rearrangement, sequence reads were collapsed and filtered. For each sample, productive Simpson clonality was calculated as the square root of Simpson's diversity index across productive rearrangements. The clones in this table, taken by TCRdb from immuneACCESS, are in-frame only. Not every clone is retained; where verified, under half of the shortfall comes from an unresolved V gene, and the cause of the rest is unknown. V and J calls and clone size are given by that table; D and trimming were obtained from the DNA. Counted in this sample were 70,000 to 95,000 clones; roughly 81% of them appeared once. 20% to 25% of the sample is in the top ten clones.

What the research found in general, with its limitations: How much clinical and demographic metadata was included differed by source and by participant, and the metadata was provided uncurated.

V gives up 0 bases and J gives up 2 bases, and the segment between their germline ends measures 21 bases. The CDR3 contains 19 residues, cysteine and phenylalanine counted. Only the CDR3 portion is preserved as DNA: 57 bases, with reading frame beginning at the first base. CDR1 SGHRS and CDR2 YFSETQ were looked up in the germline V gene. The V and J segments used are TRBV5-1 and TRBJ1-5, with the D gene call left open. The sequence came from a woman aged 70-85 years with acute or convalescent COVID-19. The sample comprised peripheral blood. Here is the DNA: TGCGCCAGCAGCTTGGGGCAACAGACCTATCGCGCTGGCAATCAGCCCCAGCATTTT. This is translated as CASSLGQQTYRAGNQPQHF.